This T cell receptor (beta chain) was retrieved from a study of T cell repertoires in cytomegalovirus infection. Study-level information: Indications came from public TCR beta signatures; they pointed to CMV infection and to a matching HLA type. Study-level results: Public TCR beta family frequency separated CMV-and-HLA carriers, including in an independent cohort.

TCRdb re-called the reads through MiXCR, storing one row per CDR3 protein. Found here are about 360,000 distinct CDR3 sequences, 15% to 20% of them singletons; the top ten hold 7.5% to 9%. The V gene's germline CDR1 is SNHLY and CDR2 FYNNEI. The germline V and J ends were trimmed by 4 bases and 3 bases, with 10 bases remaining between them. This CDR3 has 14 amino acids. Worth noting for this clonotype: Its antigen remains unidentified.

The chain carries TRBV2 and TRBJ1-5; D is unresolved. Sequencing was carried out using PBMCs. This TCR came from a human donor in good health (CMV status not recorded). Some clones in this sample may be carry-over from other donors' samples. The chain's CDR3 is CASSAVTYNQPQHF. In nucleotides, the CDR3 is TGTGCCAGCAGTGCCGTAACATACAATCAGCCCCAGCATTTT.